This T cell receptor (beta chain) was retrieved from a study of cytomegalovirus exposure and HLA in healthy donors. This clone was seen a few times. PCR employed 60 Vbeta and 13 Jbeta primers. Libraries were prepared by immunoSEQ multiplex PCR; TCRdb keeps only in-frame clonotypes and omits some of them. The sample has 95,000 to 100,000 clones, under 85% seen once. V dropped 2 bases and J dropped 8 bases, with 13 bases sitting between them. Germline CDR1 GTSNPN, CDR2 SVGIG (reference sequence). The CDR3 is made up of 13 amino acids. V and J are TRBV30 and TRBJ1-5; D might be TRBD1 (5 bases). The sequencing sample was made of PBMCs. This clonotype was sampled from a woman aged 40-49 years in good health and CMV-seronegative. CDR3 in DNA: TGTGCCTGGAGTAAAGGGGAAAATAAGCCCCAGCATTTT. As protein: CAWSKGENKPQHF. The variable domain in full, with the rest retrieved from reference TRBV30 and TRBJ1-5, is SQTIHQWPATLVQPVGSPLSLECTVEGTSNPNLYWYRQAAGRGLQLLFYSVGIGQISSEVPQNLSASRPQDRQFILSSKKLLLSDSGFYLCAWSKGENKPQHFGDGTRLSIL.